The sequence of this T cell receptor (beta chain) was determined in a study of graft-versus-host responses after intestinal transplantation (dated by TCRdb to the early 2020s). With respect to the entire study: Recipients received multivisceral, liver-intestinal, or isolated intestinal transplants. A peak of at least 4% donor T cells among recipient peripheral blood mononuclear cells was the definition used for donor T cell macrochimerism. Rather than going through the commercial service, samples from a few later patients were sequenced in-house on an Illumina MiSeq and processed with MiXCR. Alloreactive clones were identified by sequencing pre-transplant mixed lymphocyte reaction products and comparing these products with unstimulated pre-transplant donor and recipient T cells. A cohort of fewer than 25 intestinal transplant recipients, including one retransplant, was enrolled, and 3 patients lacking pretransplant specimens were excluded. Bulk TCR-beta CDR3 sequencing was used to track graft-versus-host and host-versus-graft alloreactive T cell clones in the graft, circulation and bone marrow after intestinal transplantation. Anti-thymocyte globulin induction was given to all recipients, followed by maintenance tacrolimus and steroids for 2 to 4 years. Study-level results and caveats: Early after transplant, declines in HvG clones were associated with peak levels of circulating GvH clones. GvH clones were found in recipient bone marrow, and some of the GvH clones appeared earlier in ileal mucosa or blood, which is consistent with an intestinal mucosal origin. The relatively low number and heterogeneity of intestinal transplant patients limited the conclusions. In the allografts of patients with donor T cell macrochimerism, GvH to HvG T cell clonal ratios were high.

Libraries were constructed by the immunoSEQ multiplex PCR assay. For most patients, genomic DNA was isolated with the Qiagen DNeasy Blood and Tissue Kit and shipped frozen to Adaptive Biotechnologies for TCR sequencing. For most patients, genomic DNA was subjected to high-throughput TCR-beta CDR3 sequencing by Adaptive Biotechnologies. In the authors' own workflow: TCR sequencing data were retrieved from Adaptive's ImmunoSEQ software for some 19 patients, whereas a few other patients were processed with MiXCR and VDJtools. To correct CD4 versus CD8 sorting errors, sequences present in both subsets at a frequency ratio below 5:1 were removed. CDR3 nucleotide sequences shared by donor and recipient were removed because the origin of these sequences could not be assigned. To count as alloreactive, a clone needed at least 2-fold expansion over unstimulated cells and a minimum CFSE-low frequency of 0.002% (template counts) or 0.001% (read counts). Clones detected in sequenced pre-transplant spleen, lymph node, or MLR CFSE-low populations of the donor or recipient were defined as mappable. Cumulative frequency of alloreactive clones was calculated as a percentage of all sequences weighted by copy number. TCRdb carries this immuneACCESS record with in-frame sequences only. Its versions omit some clonotypes, under half of them owing to an unresolved V gene in the studies checked, with the rest unexplained. V and J calls and clone size come straight from that table; D and trimming were deduced from the DNA. The sample table holds roughly 120,000 clones, of which 90% were seen once. The ten largest clones capture about 0.18% of the sample.

Sequences SNHLY (CDR1) and FYNNEI (CDR2) are obtained from the germline V gene. Reading from cysteine to phenylalanine, the CDR3 counts 16 amino acids. This entry keeps only the CDR3 DNA: 48 bases, framed from base 1. Clipping removes 4 bases from V and 3 bases from J, with 8 as the unmatched junction base count. Remarks on this clone: It has no known antigen specificity. No base-level quality is on record; no much larger clone is a single base apart.

Per the publication, the time point label means: cells obtained before transplantation from donor or recipient. CD3+CD4+ and CD3+CD8+ populations were FACS-sorted from unstimulated pre-transplant donor and recipient cells taken from spleen or lymph nodes. The source is a human donor who received an intestinal transplant. Sequencing was performed on unstimulated CD4+ T cells sorted from spleen or lymph node cells, taken before intestinal transplant. This chain is built from TRBV2 and TRBJ1-5; 8 of the junction bases match TRBD1. Here is the DNA: TGTGCCAGCAGTGGAAGGACAGGGCAAGACAATCAGCCCCAGCATTTT. Its translation reads: CASSGRTGQDNQPQHF. Beyond the CDR3, the reference TRBV2 and TRBJ1-5 genes provide the residues; the full variable domain reads: EPEVTQTPSHQVTQMGQEVILRCVPISNHLYFYWYRQILGQKVEFLVSFYNNEISEKSEIFDDQFSVERPDGSNFTLKIRSTKLEDSAMYFCASSGRTGQDNQPQHFGDGTRLSIL.